The 7 T cell receptor beta chains presented below share a single source sample, sequenced in a study of graft-versus-host responses after intestinal transplantation. Which antigens these TCRs recognize remains unknown. This table comes from immunoSEQ multiplex PCR, and its TCRdb copy is limited to in-frame clones, with some not included. Of 65,000 to 100,000 clones in the sample, just under 95% are singletons; the top ten hold about 0.44%. The sequencing used unstimulated CD8+ T cells sorted from spleen or lymph node cells, collected before transplant. The receptors stem from a human donor who was the organ donor for an intestinal transplant.

This chain links TRBV11-2 with TRBJ2-1; no clear D. Germline lookup yields CDR1 SGHAT and CDR2 FQNNGV. CDR3 length: 14 amino acids. Deletions cut 2 bases from V and 0 bases from J, with 5 bases between. The DNA for the CDR3 is TGTGCCAGCAGCTTATTAAACTCCTACAATGAGCAGTTCTTC. Its translation: CASSLLNSYNEQFF. The full variable domain, with the rest looked up from reference TRBV11-2 and TRBJ2-1, is EAGVAQSPRYKIIEKRQSVAFWCNPISGHATLYWYQQILGQGPKLLIQFQNNGVVDDSQLPKDRFSAERLKGVDSTLKIQPAKLEDSAVYLCASSLLNSYNEQFFGPGTRLTVL.

This chain connects TRBV5-4 to TRBJ2-6, with TRBD2 identical over 11 bases. Per germline, CDR1 SGHNT and CDR2 YYREEE (reference sequence). The CDR3 loop spans 13 amino acids. The junction had 2 bases not matched to a gene; V was cut back by 3 bases and J by 12 bases. CDR3 region: CASSSLAGGVLTF. The CDR3 DNA is TGTGCCAGCAGCTCTCTAGCGGGGGGCGTCCTGACTTTC.

The genes are TRBV9 and TRBJ1-2; 8 bases align to TRBD1. Losses at the gene ends were 3 bases for V and 4 bases for J; bases not matched to a gene: 5. The germline CDR1 and CDR2 sequences are SGDLS and YYNGEE. CDR3 length: 14 residues. CDR3: CASSAGQGAYGYTF. Here the CDR3 DNA reads TGTGCCAGCAGCGCCGGACAGGGTGCCTATGGCTACACCTTC.

This chain links TRBV2 with TRBJ2-1, with D unclear. Germline lookup yields CDR1 SNHLY and CDR2 FYNNEI. The CDR3 totals 14 residues. V lost 3 bases and J lost 4, with 10 bases in between. CDR3 nucleotide sequence: TGTGCCAGCAGTGACCTCACAGTATACAATGAGCAGTTCTTC. Its protein is CASSDLTVYNEQFF.

The CDR3 sequence: CSVLTGNGYTF. CDR3 DNA: TGCAGCGTCCTCACAGGGAATGGCTACACCTTC. The chain is built from TRBV29-1 and TRBJ1-2; perhaps TRBD1 as D (6 bases). V was shortened by 6 bases and J by 6 bases, with 11 bases between the two germline ends. CDR3 size: 11 residues. Germline V gene sequence: CDR1 SQVTM, CDR2 ANQGSEA.

The genes are TRBV5-1 and TRBJ1-2; 10 nucleotides agree with TRBD1. Per the germline V gene, CDR1 is SGHRS and CDR2 is YFSETQ. The junction had 8 bases not matched to a gene; V was cut back by 5 bases and J by 7 bases. The CDR3 contains 14 residues. In nucleotides, the CDR3 is TGCGCCAGCAGAAGTTCCGGGACAGGGGTTGGCTACACCTTC. Residues: CASRSSGTGVGYTF.

This sequence joins TRBV28 and TRBJ2-5; 9 nucleotides align to TRBD1. The CDR3 contains 15 residues. The V and J ends lost 5 bases and 5 bases, in that order; junction bases with no gene match: 9. CDR1 and CDR2 (germline): MDHEN, SYDVKM. As DNA, the CDR3 is TGTGCCAGCAGTGCCCGACAGGGGGGAAGGGAGACCCAGTACTTC. Translating it yields CASSARQGGRETQYF.